These T cell receptor beta chains were read from a single sample in a study of T-cell memory formation after mild COVID-19. TCRdb reanalysed the 5' RACE reads using MiXCR and keeps one entry per CDR3 protein. Of approximately 410,000 distinct CDR3 sequences detected, 23% appear once; the ten largest clones hold around 13%. Sequencing was carried out using PBMCs or a T cell subset sorted from them (not recorded which). Receptors originate from an adult woman who had mild COVID-19 (a few samples of this study predate the infection). Cell type and time point are not known. CDR3s include the opening cysteine and the closing phenylalanine or tryptophan. The order of the fields is V gene, clone size, D gene, J gene, CDR3 protein, CDR3 DNA. A D gene is named only where the DNA matches it firmly. Only some rows state a clone size, as once, few, many or a class for expanded clones.

TRBV9	few	TRBD2	TRBJ2-1	CASSVGVAGAVEQFF	TGTGCCAGCAGCGTAGGGGTAGCGGGAGCAGTTGAGCAGTTCTTC
TRBV18	few	.	TRBJ2-7	CASSPPSGREQYF	TGTGCCAGCTCACCACCGAGCGGCCGCGAGCAGTACTTC
TRBV19	few	.	TRBJ2-7	CASSMSAGLNAYEQYF	TGTGCCAGTAGTATGTCAGCGGGCTTAAACGCCTACGAGCAGTACTTC
TRBV7-2	.	TRBD1	TRBJ2-7	CASSLAGGQEVYEQYF	TGTGCCAGCAGCTTAGCGGGGGGACAGGAAGTTTACGAGCAGTACTTC
TRBV7-6	few	.	TRBJ1-1	CASSWRVNTEAFF	TGTGCCAGCAGCTGGAGGGTGAACACTGAAGCTTTCTTT
TRBV6-2/TRBV6-3	few	.	TRBJ1-1	CASSPTGMAFAFF	TGTGCCAGCAGTCCTACGGGGATGGCTTTCGCTTTCTTT
TRBV12-3/TRBV12-4	many	.	TRBJ2-1	CASSSPTVGGNEQFF	TGTGCCAGCAGTTCCCCGACCGTGGGGGGCAATGAGCAGTTCTTC
TRBV7-8	few	TRBD1	TRBJ1-1	CASSLDRGLPNTEAFF	TGTGCCAGCAGCTTAGACAGGGGGCTCCCGAACACTGAAGCTTTCTTT
TRBV12-3/TRBV12-4	.	.	TRBJ2-7	CASSPGLYVKQYF	TGTGCCAGCAGCCCGGGACTGTACGTGAAGCAGTACTTC
TRBV15	.	.	TRBJ2-7	CATSRGWGAPYEQYF	TGTGCCACCAGCAGAGGTTGGGGGGCTCCCTACGAGCAGTACTTC
TRBV5-5	.	.	TRBJ1-6	CASSLTGMPPLHF	TGTGCCAGCAGCTTGACGGGGATGCCACCCCTCCACTTT
TRBV12-3/TRBV12-4	few	.	TRBJ1-1	CASSPEAGWSTEAFF	TGTGCCAGCAGTCCCGAGGCAGGGTGGTCGACTGAAGCTTTCTTT
TRBV7-9	.	.	TRBJ2-1	CASSGNEQFF	TGTGCCAGCAGCGGTAATGAGCAGTTCTTC
TRBV5-1	many	TRBD2	TRBJ2-3	CASSLGLAGASTDTQYF	TGCGCCAGCAGCCTGGGACTAGCGGGAGCTAGCACAGATACGCAGTATTTT
TRBV29-1	.	TRBD2	TRBJ2-1	CSVQGLPEGNEQFF	TGCAGCGTTCAGGGACTACCCGAGGGCAATGAGCAGTTCTTC
TRBV7-3	.	TRBD1	TRBJ1-2	CASSLTGGDDGYTF	TGTGCCAGCAGCCTAACAGGGGGCGACGATGGCTACACCTTC
TRBV7-2	.	TRBD2	TRBJ2-7	CASSSPDSGRAFYEQYF	TGTGCCAGCAGCTCTCCCGATAGCGGGAGGGCCTTCTACGAGCAGTACTTC
TRBV5-4	.	TRBD1	TRBJ1-6	CASSFRGTGKNSPLHF	TGTGCCAGCAGCTTCCGGGGGACAGGGAAGAATTCACCCCTCCACTTT
TRBV7-9	many	.	TRBJ1-2	CASSFETGPGGYTF	TGTGCCAGCAGCTTCGAGACGGGTCCGGGTGGCTACACCTTC
TRBV11-2	few	.	TRBJ2-3	CASSGGTGLRQYF	TGTGCCAGCAGCGGAGGAACAGGGTTACGGCAGTATTTT
TRBV5-1	.	.	TRBJ2-2	CASSLVPENTGELFF	TGCGCCAGCAGCTTGGTCCCAGAGAACACCGGGGAGCTGTTTTTT
TRBV4-1	.	.	TRBJ2-5	CASSQAAVSQETQYF	TGCGCCAGCAGCCAAGCGGCTGTGTCTCAAGAGACCCAGTACTTC
TRBV24-1	few	TRBD1	TRBJ2-7	CATSDAGQGAYEQYF	TGTGCCACCAGTGATGCCGGACAGGGGGCCTACGAGCAGTACTTC
TRBV20-1	few	.	TRBJ2-1	CSARDGTANNEQFF	TGCAGTGCTAGAGATGGGACCGCAAACAATGAGCAGTTCTTC
TRBV7-9	.	.	TRBJ2-3	CASSFAFSTDTQYF	TGTGCCAGCAGCTTTGCCTTTAGCACAGATACGCAGTATTTT
TRBV3-1	few	.	TRBJ2-7	CASSRIGAGGQYF	TGTGCCAGCAGCCGAATCGGCGCAGGTGGGCAGTACTTC
TRBV27	many	TRBD2	TRBJ2-7	CASSSNGLAGKVNVYEQYF	TGTGCCAGCAGTTCGAACGGACTAGCGGGTAAGGTTAACGTCTACGAGCAGTACTTC
TRBV9	few	.	TRBJ2-5	CASSVAAGQRETQYF	TGTGCCAGCAGCGTAGCGGCAGGGCAGCGAGAGACCCAGTACTTC
TRBV3-1	few	.	TRBJ2-3	CASSPMHADTQYF	TGTGCCAGCAGCCCAATGCATGCAGATACGCAGTATTTT
TRBV24-1	.	.	TRBJ2-7	CATSDFPGGAYEQYF	TGTGCCACCAGTGATTTCCCAGGCGGCGCCTACGAGCAGTACTTC
TRBV15	.	TRBD1	TRBJ1-2	CATNLPGQTGYTF	TGTGCCACCAACCTGCCGGGACAGACGGGCTACACCTTC
TRBV5-4	few	.	TRBJ1-1	CASSANTEAFF	TGTGCCAGCAGCGCGAACACTGAAGCTTTCTTT
TRBV5-4	.	TRBD1	TRBJ2-3	CASSAGTVEDTQYF	TGTGCCAGCAGCGCTGGGACAGTTGAAGATACGCAGTATTTT
TRBV6-4	few	.	TRBJ1-5	CASSVAFWWDQPQHF	TGTGCCAGCAGTGTGGCCTTTTGGTGGGATCAGCCCCAGCATTTT
TRBV21-1	few	.	TRBJ2-6	CASSLTGQVTGANVLTF	TGTGCCAGCAGCCTGACAGGGCAAGTTACTGGGGCCAACGTCCTGACTTTC
TRBV29-1	.	TRBD1	TRBJ2-3	CSVEDGGQGYVDTQYF	TGCAGCGTTGAAGATGGGGGACAGGGATATGTCGATACGCAGTATTTT
TRBV27	.	TRBD1	TRBJ1-2	CASSLSGGGGYTF	TGTGCCAGCAGTTTATCAGGGGGCGGAGGCTACACCTTC
TRBV20-1	few	TRBD1	TRBJ1-2	CSASGTGGANYGYTF	TGCAGTGCTTCCGGGACAGGGGGAGCTAACTATGGCTACACCTTC
TRBV11-2	few	TRBD1	TRBJ1-6	CASSLGQGVYSPLHF	TGTGCCAGCAGCCTGGGACAGGGGGTCTATTCACCCCTCCACTTT
TRBV5-1	many	TRBD1	TRBJ1-1	CASSLDGQGNTEAFF	TGCGCCAGCAGCTTGGACGGACAGGGGAACACTGAAGCTTTCTTT